This T cell receptor beta chain was recovered during a study of blood T cell repertoires in COVID-19. Looking at the study overall: COVID-19 samples collected from the United States, Italy and Spain covered acute and convalescent phases. The analysed material was cDNA or gDNA that came from T cells, B-cell-depleted T cells, or PBMCs.

Germline CDR1 SNHLY, CDR2 FYNNEI. This CDR3 comprises 15 residues. Losses at the gene ends were 7 bases for V and 1 base for J; bases not matched to a gene: 2. The protocol was immunoSEQ multiplex PCR, while the TCRdb copy is restricted to in-frame clones and leaves out a portion. Of under 25,000 clones in the sample, about 85% were seen once. The origin of this receptor is a human donor with active COVID-19. The donor label of this sample is uncertain. Sequencing was done on a sample of peripheral blood. This sequence joins TRBV2 and TRBJ2-5; 14 bases agree with TRBD2. The CDR3 DNA follows: TGTGCCAGCATGGGGACTAGCGGGAGCCAAGAGACCCAGTACTTC. Translating gives CASMGTSGSQETQYF.